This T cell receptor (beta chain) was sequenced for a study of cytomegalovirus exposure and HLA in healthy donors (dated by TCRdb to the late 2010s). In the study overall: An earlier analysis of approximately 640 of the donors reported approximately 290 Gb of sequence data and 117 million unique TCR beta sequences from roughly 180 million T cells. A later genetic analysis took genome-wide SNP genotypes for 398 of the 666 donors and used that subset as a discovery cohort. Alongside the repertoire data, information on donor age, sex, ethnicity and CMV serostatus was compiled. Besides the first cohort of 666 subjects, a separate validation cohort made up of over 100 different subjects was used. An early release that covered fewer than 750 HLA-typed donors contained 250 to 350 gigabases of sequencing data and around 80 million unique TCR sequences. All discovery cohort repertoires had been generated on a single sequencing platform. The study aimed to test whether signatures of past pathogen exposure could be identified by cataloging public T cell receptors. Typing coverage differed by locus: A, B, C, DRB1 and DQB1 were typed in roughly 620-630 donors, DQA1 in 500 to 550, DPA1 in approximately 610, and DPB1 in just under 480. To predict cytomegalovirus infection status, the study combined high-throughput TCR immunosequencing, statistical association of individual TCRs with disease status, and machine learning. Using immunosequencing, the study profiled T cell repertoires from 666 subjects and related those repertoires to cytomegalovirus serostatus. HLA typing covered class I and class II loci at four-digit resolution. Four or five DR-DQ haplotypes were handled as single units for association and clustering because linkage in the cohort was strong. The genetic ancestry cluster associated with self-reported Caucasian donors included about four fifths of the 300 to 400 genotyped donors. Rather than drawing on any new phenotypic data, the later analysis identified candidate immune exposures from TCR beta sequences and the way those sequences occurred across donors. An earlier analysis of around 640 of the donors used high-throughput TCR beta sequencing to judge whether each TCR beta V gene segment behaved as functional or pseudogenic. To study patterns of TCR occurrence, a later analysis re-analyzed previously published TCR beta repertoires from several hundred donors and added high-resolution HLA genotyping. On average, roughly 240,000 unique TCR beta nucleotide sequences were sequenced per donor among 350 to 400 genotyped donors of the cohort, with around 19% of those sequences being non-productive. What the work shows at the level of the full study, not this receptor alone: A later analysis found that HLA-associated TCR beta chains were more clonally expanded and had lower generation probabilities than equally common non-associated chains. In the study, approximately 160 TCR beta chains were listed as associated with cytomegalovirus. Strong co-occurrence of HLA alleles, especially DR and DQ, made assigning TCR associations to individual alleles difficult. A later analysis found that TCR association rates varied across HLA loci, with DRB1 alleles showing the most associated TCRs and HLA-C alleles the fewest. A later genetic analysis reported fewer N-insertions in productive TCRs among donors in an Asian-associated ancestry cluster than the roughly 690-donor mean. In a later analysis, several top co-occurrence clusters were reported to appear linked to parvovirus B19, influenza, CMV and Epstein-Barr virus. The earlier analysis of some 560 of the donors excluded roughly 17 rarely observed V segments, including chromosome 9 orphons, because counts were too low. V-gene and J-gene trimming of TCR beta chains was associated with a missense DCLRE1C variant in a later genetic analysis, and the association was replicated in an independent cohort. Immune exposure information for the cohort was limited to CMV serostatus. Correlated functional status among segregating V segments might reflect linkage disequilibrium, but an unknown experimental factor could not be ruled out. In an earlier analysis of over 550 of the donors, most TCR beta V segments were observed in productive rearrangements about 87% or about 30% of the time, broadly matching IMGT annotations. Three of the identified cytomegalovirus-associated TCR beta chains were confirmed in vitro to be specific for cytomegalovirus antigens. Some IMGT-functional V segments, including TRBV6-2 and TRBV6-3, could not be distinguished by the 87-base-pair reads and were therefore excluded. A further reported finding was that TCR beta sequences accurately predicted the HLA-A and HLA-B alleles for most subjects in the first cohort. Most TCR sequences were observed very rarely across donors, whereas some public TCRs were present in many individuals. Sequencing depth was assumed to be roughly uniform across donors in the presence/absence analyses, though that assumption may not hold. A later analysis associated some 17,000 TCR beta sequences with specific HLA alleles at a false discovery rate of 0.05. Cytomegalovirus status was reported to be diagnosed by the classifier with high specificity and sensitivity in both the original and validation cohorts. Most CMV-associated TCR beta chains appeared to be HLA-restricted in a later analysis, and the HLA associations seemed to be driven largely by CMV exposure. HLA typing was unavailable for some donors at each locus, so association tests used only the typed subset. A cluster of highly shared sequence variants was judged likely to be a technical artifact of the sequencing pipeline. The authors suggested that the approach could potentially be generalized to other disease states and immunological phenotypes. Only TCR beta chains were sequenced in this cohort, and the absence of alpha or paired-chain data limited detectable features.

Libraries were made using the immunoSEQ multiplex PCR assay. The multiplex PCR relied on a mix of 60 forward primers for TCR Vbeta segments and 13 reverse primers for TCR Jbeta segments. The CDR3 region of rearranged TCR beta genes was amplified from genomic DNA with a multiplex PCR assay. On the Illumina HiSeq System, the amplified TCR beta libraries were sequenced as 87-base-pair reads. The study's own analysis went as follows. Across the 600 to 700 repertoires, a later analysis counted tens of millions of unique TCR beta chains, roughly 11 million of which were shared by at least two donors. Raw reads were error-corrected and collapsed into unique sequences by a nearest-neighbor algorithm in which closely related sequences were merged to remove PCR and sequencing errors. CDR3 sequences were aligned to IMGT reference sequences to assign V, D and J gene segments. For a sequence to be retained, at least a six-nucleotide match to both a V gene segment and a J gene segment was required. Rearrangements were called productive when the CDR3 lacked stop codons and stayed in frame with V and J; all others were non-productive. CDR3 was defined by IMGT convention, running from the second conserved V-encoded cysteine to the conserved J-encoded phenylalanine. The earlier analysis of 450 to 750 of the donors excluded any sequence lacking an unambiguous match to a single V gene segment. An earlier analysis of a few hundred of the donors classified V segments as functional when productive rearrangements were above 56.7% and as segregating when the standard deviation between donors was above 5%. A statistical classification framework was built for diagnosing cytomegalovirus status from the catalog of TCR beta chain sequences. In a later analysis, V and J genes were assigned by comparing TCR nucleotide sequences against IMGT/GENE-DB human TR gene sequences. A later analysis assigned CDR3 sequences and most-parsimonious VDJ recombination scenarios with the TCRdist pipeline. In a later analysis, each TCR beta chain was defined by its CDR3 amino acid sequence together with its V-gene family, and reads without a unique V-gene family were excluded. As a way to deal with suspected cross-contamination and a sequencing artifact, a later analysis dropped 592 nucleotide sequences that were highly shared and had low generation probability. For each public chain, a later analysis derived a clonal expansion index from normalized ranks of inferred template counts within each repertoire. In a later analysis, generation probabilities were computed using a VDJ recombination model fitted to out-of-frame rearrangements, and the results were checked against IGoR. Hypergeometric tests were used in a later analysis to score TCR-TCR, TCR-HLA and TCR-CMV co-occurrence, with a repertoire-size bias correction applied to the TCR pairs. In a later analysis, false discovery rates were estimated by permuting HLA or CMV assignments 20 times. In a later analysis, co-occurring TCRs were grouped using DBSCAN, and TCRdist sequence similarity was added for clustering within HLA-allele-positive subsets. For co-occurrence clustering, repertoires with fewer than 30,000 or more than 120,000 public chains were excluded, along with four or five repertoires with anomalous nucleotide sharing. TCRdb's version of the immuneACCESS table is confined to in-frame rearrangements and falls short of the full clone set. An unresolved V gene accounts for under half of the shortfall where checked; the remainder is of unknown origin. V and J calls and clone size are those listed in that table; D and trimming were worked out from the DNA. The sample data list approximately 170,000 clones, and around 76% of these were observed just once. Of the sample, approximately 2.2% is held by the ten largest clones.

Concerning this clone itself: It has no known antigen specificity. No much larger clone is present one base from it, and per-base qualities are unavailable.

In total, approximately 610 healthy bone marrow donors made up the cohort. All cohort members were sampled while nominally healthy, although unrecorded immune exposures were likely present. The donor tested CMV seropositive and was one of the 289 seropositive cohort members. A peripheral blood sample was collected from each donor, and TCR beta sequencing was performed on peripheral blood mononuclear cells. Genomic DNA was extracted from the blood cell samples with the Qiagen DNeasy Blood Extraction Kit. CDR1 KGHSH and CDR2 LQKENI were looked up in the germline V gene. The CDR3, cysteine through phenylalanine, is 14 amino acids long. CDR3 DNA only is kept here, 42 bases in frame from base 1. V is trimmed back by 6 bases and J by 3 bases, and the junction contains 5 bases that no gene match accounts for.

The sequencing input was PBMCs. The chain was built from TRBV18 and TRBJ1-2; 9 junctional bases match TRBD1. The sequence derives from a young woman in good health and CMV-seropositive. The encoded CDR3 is CASSVDRGDYGYTF. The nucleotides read TGTGCCAGCTCCGTGGACAGGGGCGACTATGGCTACACCTTC. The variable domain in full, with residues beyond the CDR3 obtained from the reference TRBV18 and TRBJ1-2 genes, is NAGVMQNPRHLVRRRGQEARLRCSPMKGHSHVYWYRQLPEEGLKFMVYLQKENIIDESGMPKERFSAEFPKEGPSILRIQQVVRGDSAAYFCASSVDRGDYGYTFGSGTRLTVV.